This TCR beta chain originates from a study of cytomegalovirus exposure and HLA in healthy donors. About this clone itself: Its antigen is not known.

The PCR ran on 60 Vbeta and 13 Jbeta primers. This table comes from immunoSEQ multiplex PCR, and its TCRdb copy is limited to in-frame clones, with some not included. The sample has 110,000 to 150,000 clones, approximately 80% seen once; the top ten hold 4% to 6%. General observations from the study: Later analysis identified a missense DCLRE1C variant that was linked to TCR beta V- and J-gene trimming. The classifier, whose performance was assessed in both the original and validation cohorts, reportedly diagnosed cytomegalovirus status with high specificity and sensitivity. Rates of TCR association differed by HLA locus in a later analysis, with DRB1 highest and HLA-C lowest.

J lost 10 bases, V lost 1 base, and 5 bases had no gene match. The CDR3 consists of 15 residues. The germline V gene encodes CDR1 LGHNT and CDR2 FRNRAP. The chain is built from TRBV12-5 and TRBJ1-6; 9 nucleotides match TRBD1. This TCR derives from a woman between 45 and 65 years old in good health and CMV-seronegative. The sample consisted of PBMCs. In DNA, the CDR3 is TGTGCTAGTGGTTTGGAAACAGGGGGCCGGTCACCCCTCCACTTT. Its translation: CASGLETGGRSPLHF. The full variable domain, completed using reference TRBV12-5 and TRBJ1-6, is DARVTQTPRHKVTEMGQEVTMRCQPILGHNTVFWYRQTMMQGLELLAYFRNRAPLDDSGMPKDRFSAEMPDATLATLKIQPSEPRDSAVYFCASGLETGGRSPLHFGNGTRLTVT.